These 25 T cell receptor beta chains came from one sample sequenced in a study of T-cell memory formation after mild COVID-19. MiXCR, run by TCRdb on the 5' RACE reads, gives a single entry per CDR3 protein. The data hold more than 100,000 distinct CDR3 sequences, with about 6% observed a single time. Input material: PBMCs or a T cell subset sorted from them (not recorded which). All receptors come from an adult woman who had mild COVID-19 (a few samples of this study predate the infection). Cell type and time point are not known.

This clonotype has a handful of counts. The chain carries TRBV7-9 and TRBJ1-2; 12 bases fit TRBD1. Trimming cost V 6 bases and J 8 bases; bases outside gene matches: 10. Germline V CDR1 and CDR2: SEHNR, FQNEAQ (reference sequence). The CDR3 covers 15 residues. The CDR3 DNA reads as TGTGCCAGCAGACGAAGCGGGACAGGGGGCAAGGGCTACACCTTC. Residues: CASRRSGTGGKGYTF.

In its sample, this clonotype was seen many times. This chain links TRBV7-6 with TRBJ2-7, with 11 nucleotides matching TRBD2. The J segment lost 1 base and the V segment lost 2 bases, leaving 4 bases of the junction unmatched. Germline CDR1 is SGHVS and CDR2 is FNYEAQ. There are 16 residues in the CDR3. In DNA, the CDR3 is TGTGCCAGCAGCTTATTGGGGACTAGCGGATCCTACGAGCAGTACTTC. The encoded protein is CASSLLGTSGSYEQYF. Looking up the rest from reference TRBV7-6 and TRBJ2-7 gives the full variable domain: GAGVSQSPRYKVTKRGQDVALRCDPISGHVSLYWYRQALGQGPEFLTYFNYEAQQDKSGLPNDRFSAERPEGSISTLTIQRTEQRDSAMYRCASSLLGTSGSYEQYFGPGTRLTVT.

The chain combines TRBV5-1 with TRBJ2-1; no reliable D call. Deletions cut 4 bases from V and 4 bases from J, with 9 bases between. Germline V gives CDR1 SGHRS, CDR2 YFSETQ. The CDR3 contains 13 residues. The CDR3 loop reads CASSLDSYNEQFF. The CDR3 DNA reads TGCGCCAGCAGCCTCGACTCATACAATGAGCAGTTCTTC.

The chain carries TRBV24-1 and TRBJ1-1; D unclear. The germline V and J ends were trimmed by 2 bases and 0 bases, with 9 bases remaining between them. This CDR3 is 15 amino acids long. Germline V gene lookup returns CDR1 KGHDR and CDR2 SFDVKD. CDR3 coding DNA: TGTGCCACCAGTGATTCCAGCCTTATGAACACTGAAGCTTTCTTT. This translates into CATSDSSLMNTEAFF.

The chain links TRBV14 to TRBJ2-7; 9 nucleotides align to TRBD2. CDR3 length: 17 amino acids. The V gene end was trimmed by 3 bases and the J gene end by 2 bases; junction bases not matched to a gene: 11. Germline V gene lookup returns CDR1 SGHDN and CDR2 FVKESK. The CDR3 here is CASSHPRGAGGPYEQYF. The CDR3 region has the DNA TGTGCCAGCAGCCACCCCAGAGGAGCGGGAGGACCCTACGAGCAGTACTTC.

CDR3 bases: TGCGCCAGCAGCCAAGAAGGAGGTCTTCTTTACTTC. Translated: CASSQEGGLLYF. The chain links TRBV4-1 to TRBJ2-4; D possibly corresponds to TRBD2 (5 bases). The V end was cut by 0 bases, the J end by 16 bases, with 13 bases between. CDR1 is MGHRA and CDR2 is YSYEKL in the germline V gene. CDR3 length equals 12 residues.

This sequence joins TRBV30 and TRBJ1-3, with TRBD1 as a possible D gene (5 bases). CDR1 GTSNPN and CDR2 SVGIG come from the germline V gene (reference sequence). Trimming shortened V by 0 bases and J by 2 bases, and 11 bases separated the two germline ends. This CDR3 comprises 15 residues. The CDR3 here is CAWSVLPGPGNTIYF. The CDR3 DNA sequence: TGTGCCTGGAGTGTACTCCCAGGGCCTGGAAACACCATATATTTT.

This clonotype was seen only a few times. CDR3 bases: TGTGCCACCAGTGATTTGGATCAGGAACGGCCCGACGATGGCTACACCTTC. It encodes CATSDLDQERPDDGYTF. This chain links TRBV24-1 with TRBJ1-2; D is unresolved. The CDR3 consists of 17 residues. Per the germline V gene, CDR1 is KGHDR and CDR2 is SFDVKD. The germline V and J ends were trimmed by 0 bases and 6 bases, with 19 bases remaining between them.

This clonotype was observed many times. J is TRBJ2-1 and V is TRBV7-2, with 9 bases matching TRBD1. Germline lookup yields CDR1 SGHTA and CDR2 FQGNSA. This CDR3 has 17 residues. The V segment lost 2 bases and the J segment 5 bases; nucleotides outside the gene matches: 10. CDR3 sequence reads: CASSLPLGQGIDNEQFF. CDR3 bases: TGTGCCAGCAGCTTACCTTTGGGACAGGGTATCGACAATGAGCAGTTCTTC.

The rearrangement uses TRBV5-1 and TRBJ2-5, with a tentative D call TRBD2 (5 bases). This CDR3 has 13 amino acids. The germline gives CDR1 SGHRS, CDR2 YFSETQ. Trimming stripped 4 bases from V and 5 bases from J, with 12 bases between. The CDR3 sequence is CASSRGSRETQYF. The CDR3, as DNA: TGCGCCAGCAGCCGGGGATCGAGGGAGACCCAGTACTTC.

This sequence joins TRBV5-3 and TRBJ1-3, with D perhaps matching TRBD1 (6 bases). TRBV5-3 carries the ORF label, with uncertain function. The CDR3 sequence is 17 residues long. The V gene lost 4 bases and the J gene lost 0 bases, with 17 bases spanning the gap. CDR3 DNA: TGTGCCAGAAGCCCGGAGCGGGGGACACTCTCTGGAAACACCATATATTTT. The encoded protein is CARSPERGTLSGNTIYF.

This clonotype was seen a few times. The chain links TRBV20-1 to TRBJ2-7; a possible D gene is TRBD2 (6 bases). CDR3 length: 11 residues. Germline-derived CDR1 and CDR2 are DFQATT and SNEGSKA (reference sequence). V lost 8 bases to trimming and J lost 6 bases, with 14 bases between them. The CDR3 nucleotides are TGCAGTCCATTGGGAGGCACCGAGCAGTACTTC. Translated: CSPLGGTEQYF.

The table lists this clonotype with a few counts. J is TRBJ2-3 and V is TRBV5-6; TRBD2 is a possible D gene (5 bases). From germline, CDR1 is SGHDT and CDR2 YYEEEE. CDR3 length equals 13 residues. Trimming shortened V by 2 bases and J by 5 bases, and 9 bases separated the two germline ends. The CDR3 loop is CASSFLAQDTQYF. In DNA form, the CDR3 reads TGTGCCAGCAGCTTCCTAGCCCAAGATACGCAGTATTTT.

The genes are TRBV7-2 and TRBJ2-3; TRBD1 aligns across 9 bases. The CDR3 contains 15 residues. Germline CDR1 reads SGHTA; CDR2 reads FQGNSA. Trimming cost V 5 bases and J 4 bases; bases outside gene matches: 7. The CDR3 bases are TGTGCCAGCAGCCCGGGGACAGGGAGGGCAGATACGCAGTATTTT. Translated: CASSPGTGRADTQYF.

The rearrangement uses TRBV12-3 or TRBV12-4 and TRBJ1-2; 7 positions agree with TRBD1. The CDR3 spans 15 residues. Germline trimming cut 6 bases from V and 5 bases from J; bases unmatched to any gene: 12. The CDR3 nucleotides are TGTGCCAGCAGCTTGGGGTTGGGACAGCAGTATGGCTACACCTTC. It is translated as CASSLGLGQQYGYTF.

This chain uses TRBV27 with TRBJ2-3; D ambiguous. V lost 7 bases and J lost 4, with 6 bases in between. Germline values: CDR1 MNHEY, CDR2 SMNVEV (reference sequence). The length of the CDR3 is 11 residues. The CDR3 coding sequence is TGTGCCAGCAACTTCGCAGATACGCAGTATTTT. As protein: CASNFADTQYF.

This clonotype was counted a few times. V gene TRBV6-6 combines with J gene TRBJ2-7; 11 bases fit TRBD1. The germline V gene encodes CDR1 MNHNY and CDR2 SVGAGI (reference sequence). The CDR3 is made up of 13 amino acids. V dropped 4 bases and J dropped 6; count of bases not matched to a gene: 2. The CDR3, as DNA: TGTGCCAGCAGTTTCGGGACAGGGGGCGAGCAGTACTTC. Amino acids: CASSFGTGGEQYF.

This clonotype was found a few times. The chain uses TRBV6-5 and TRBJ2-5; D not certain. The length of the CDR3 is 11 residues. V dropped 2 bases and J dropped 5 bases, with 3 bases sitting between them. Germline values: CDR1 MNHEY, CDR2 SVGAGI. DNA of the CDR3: TGTGCCAGCAGTTACGATGAGACCCAGTACTTC. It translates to CASSYDETQYF.

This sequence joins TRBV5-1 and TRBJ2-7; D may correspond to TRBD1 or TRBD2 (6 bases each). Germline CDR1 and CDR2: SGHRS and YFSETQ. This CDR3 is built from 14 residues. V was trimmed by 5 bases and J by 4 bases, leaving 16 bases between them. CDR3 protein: CASSPDRRAYEQYF. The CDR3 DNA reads TGCGCCAGCAGTCCAGACAGGAGGGCTTACGAGCAGTACTTC.

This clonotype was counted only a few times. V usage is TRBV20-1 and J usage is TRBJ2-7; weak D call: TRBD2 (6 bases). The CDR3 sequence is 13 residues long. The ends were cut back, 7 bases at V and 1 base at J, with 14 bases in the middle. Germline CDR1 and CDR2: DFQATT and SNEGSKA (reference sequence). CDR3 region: CSGRGPISYEQYF. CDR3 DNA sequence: TGCAGTGGGCGGGGACCCATATCCTACGAGCAGTACTTC.

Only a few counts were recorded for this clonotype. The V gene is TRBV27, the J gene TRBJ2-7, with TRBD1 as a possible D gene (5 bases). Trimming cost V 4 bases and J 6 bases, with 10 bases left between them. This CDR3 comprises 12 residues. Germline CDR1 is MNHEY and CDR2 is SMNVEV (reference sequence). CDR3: CASSSPGAEQYF. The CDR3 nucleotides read TGTGCCAGCAGTTCCCCTGGGGCCGAGCAGTACTTC.

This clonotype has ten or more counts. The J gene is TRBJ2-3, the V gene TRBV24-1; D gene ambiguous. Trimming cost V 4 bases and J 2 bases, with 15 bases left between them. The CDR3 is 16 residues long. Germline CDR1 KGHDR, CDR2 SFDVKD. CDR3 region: CATSDPRSGDTDTQYF. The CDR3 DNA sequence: TGTGCCACCAGTGACCCTCGGTCAGGCGACACAGATACGCAGTATTTT.

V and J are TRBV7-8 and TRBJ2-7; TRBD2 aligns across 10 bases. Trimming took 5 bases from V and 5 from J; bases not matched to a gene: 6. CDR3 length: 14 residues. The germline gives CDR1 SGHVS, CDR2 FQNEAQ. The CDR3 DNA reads TGTGCCAGCAGCCGGATAGCGGGGGGCGACGAGCAGTACTTC. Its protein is CASSRIAGGDEQYF.

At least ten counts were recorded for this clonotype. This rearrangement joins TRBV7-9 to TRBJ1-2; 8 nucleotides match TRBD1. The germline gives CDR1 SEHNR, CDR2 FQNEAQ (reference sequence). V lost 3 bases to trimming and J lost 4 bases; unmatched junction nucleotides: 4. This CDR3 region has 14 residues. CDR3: CASSFAGGTYGYTF. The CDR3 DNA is TGTGCCAGCAGCTTTGCAGGGGGCACCTATGGCTACACCTTC.

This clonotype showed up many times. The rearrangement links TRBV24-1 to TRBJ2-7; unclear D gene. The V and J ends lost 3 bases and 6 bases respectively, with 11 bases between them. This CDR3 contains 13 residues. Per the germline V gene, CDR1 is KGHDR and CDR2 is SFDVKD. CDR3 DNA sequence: TGTGCCACCAGTGATACCCCCTCGGCCGAGCAGTACTTC. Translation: CATSDTPSAEQYF.